This T cell receptor beta chain is from a study of response to subunit inactivated influenza vaccine. Study results and limitations: The authors offered the suggestion that each seasonal influenza vaccination recruits few new T cells.

Each CDR3 protein gets one entry after TCRdb re-called the RT-PCR reads with MiXCR. The sample carries more than 600,000 distinct CDR3 sequences, roughly 18% recorded once. Only a few counts were recorded for this clonotype. Its antigen is unidentified. Germline CDR1 and CDR2: MNHEY and SMNVEV (reference sequence). Germline trimming cut 4 bases from V and 10 bases from J; bases unmatched to any gene: 9. The CDR3 contains 15 residues. V is TRBV27 and J is TRBJ1-6; TRBD1 matches at 8 bases. Sequences were derived from PBMCs from blood, sampled roughly 5 days after vaccination. The source is a man in his forties or fifties who received an inactivated influenza vaccine. Written as DNA, the CDR3 is TGTGCCAGCAGTTCTTATTCAGGGGGCCGGTCACCCCTCCACTTT. Amino acid sequence: CASSSYSGGRSPLHF.